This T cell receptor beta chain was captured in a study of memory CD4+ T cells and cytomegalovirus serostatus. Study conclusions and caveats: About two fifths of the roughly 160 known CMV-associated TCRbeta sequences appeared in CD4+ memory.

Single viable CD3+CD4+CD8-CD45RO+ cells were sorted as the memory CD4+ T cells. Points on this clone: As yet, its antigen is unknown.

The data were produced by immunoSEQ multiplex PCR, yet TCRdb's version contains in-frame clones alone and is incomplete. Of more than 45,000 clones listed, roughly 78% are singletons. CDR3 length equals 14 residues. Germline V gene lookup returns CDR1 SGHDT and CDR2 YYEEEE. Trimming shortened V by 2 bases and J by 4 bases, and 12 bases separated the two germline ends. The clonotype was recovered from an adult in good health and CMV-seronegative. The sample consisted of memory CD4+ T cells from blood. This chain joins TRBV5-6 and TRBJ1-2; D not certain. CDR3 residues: CASSLGGWGYGYTF. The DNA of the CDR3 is TGTGCCAGCAGCTTAGGCGGTTGGGGCTATGGCTACACCTTC.